This entry lists 22 T cell receptor beta chains sequenced from one sample in a study of blood T cell repertoires in COVID-19. Measured with immunoSEQ multiplex PCR; TCRdb has only the in-frame clones, and not every one. The sample lists some 190,000 clones, 70% to 90% occurring once. Source material: peripheral blood. All receptors come from a human donor with active or convalescent COVID-19. The donor label of this sample is uncertain.

The V gene is TRBV6-2 or TRBV6-3, the J gene TRBJ2-7; D perhaps matches TRBD1 (5 bases). With 6 bases removed from V and 0 bases from J, the gap between germline ends came to 18 bases. The CDR3 loop spans 16 amino acids. Germline V lookup: CDR1 MNHEY, CDR2 SVGEGT. The CDR3 region is CASSRTPPTSSYEQYF. CDR3 bases: TGTGCCAGCAGCAGGACACCCCCCACAAGCTCCTACGAGCAGTACTTC.

V usage is TRBV5-1 and J usage is TRBJ2-1, with TRBD2 matching over 15 bases. Germline assignment: CDR1 SGHRS and CDR2 YFSETQ. J was trimmed by 1 base and V by 1 base; bases with no gene match: 6. This CDR3 spans 19 amino acids. CDR3 sequence: CASSLSGTSGGTSYNEQFF. The DNA for the CDR3 is TGCGCCAGCAGCTTGTCCGGGACTAGCGGGGGGACGTCCTACAATGAGCAGTTCTTC.

V and J are TRBV7-2 and TRBJ2-2; 8 bases fit TRBD1. Germline CDR1 reads SGHTA; CDR2 reads FQGNSA. J lost 5 bases, V lost 6 bases, and 8 bases had no gene match. The CDR3 totals 15 residues. The CDR3 is CASSFPGGPTGELFF. The CDR3 DNA is TGTGCCAGCAGTTTCCCAGGGGGCCCGACCGGGGAGCTGTTTTTT.

The chain combines TRBV6-5 with TRBJ1-2; possible D gene TRBD1, 6 bases. This CDR3 is 15 amino acids long. In germline, CDR1 is MNHEY, CDR2 SVGAGI. V lost 5 bases, J lost 4 bases, and 17 bases lay in between. For the CDR3, the DNA is TGTGCCAGCAGTAGAAACAGGGATCCCCCCTATGGCTACACCTTC. It specifies CASSRNRDPPYGYTF.

The V gene is TRBV19, the J gene TRBJ1-1; D gene ambiguous. V lost 8 bases and J 1 base, leaving 8 bases between the germline ends. Germline V CDR1 and CDR2: LNHDA, SQIVND (reference sequence). This CDR3 is built from 12 residues. The CDR3 DNA reads TGTGCCAGTCAGACTAGGAACACTGAAGCTTTCTTT. As protein: CASQTRNTEAFF.

A few counts support this clone. The CDR3 sequence is CASTVIGQDEQYF. CDR3 coding DNA: TGTGCCAGCACCGTGATCGGTCAAGACGAGCAGTACTTC. The rearrangement uses TRBV12-3 or TRBV12-4 and TRBJ2-7; D gene ambiguous. Trimming removed 7 bases at V and 5 bases at J, with 15 bases between. This CDR3 is built from 13 residues.

The chain carries TRBV7-9 and TRBJ2-1, with TRBD2 as a possible D gene (6 bases). Germline-derived CDR1 and CDR2 are SEHNR and FQNEAQ (reference sequence). V was clipped by 6 bases and J by 9 bases, with 15 bases between them. This CDR3 is 13 amino acids long. The CDR3 loop reads CASRKPEGGEQFF. In DNA form, the CDR3 reads TGTGCCAGCAGAAAGCCGGAGGGCGGTGAGCAGTTCTTC.

Comments on this clone: Other DNA variants within this sample encode the same CDR3. This chain links TRBV6-5 with TRBJ2-7; 7 bases align to TRBD1. Germline V gene sequence: CDR1 MNHEY, CDR2 SVGAGI. Losses at the gene ends were 6 bases for V and 0 bases for J; bases not matched to a gene: 5. The CDR3 is made up of 14 amino acids. CDR3: CASRRQGSSYEQYF. The DNA for the CDR3 is TGTGCCAGCAGGAGACAGGGTAGCTCCTACGAGCAGTACTTC.

The chain has TRBV27 and TRBJ2-3; 8 bases align to TRBD2. V lost 6 bases, J lost 2 bases, and 4 bases stayed unmatched. Germline lookup yields CDR1 MNHEY and CDR2 SMNVEV (reference sequence). CDR3 length: 14 residues. CDR3 nucleotide sequence: TGTGCCAGCAGGTCAGCGGGGGCCACAGATACGCAGTATTTT. Translation: CASRSAGATDTQYF.

This clone was picked up a small number of times. This chain uses TRBV10-3 with TRBJ2-7, with TRBD2 identical over 8 bases. The CDR3 covers 16 residues. Germline V gives CDR1 ENHRY, CDR2 SYGVKD. The V segment lost 3 bases and the J segment 1 base; nucleotides outside the gene matches: 8. The CDR3 DNA follows: TGTGCCATCAGTGAACAGGAGGGCGGGGGGTCCTACGAGCAGTACTTC. Protein product: CAISEQEGGGSYEQYF.

This clone appeared a few times. The chain has TRBV7-3 and TRBJ1-6; D not resolved. Trimming shortened V by 6 bases and J by 10 bases, and 13 bases separated the two germline ends. CDR1 SGHTA and CDR2 FQGTGA come from the germline V gene. The CDR3 sequence is 13 residues long. The CDR3 protein is CASSQRPGSPLHF. CDR3 in DNA: TGTGCCAGCAGTCAACGGCCGGGGTCACCCCTCCACTTT.

This chain links TRBV29-1 with TRBJ1-1; maybe TRBD1 (5 bases). Germline assignment: CDR1 SQVTM and CDR2 ANQGSEA. V was trimmed by 4 bases and J by 5 bases, leaving 14 bases between them. This CDR3 has 13 residues. CDR3 DNA sequence: TGCAGCGTTGCGGGCAGGGTGGGTACTGAAGCTTTCTTT. The encoded protein is CSVAGRVGTEAFF.

J is TRBJ2-2 and V is TRBV3-1 (or the pseudogene TRBV3-2); unclear D gene. Germline V lookup: CDR1 LGHDT, CDR2 YNNKEL (reference sequence). The CDR3 is 14 residues long. Deletions cut 5 bases from V and 1 base from J, with 8 bases between. This CDR3 reads CASSVRQNTGELFF. The CDR3 region has the DNA TGTGCCAGCAGCGTTAGACAGAACACCGGGGAGCTGTTTTTT.

This chain connects TRBV19 to TRBJ2-7; D may be TRBD1 (5 bases). CDR1 is LNHDA and CDR2 is SQIVND in the germline V gene (reference sequence). The CDR3 length is 14 residues. Trimming took 3 bases from V and 0 from J, leaving 9 bases between them. The CDR3 sequence: CASSISGNSYEQYF. Here the CDR3 DNA reads TGTGCCAGTAGTATTTCAGGGAACTCCTACGAGCAGTACTTC.

This chain links TRBV6-1 with TRBJ1-5; no clear D gene. This CDR3 has 14 amino acids. Between the trimmed V and J ends, which lost 1 base and 4 bases, there was a span of 8 bases. Germline V gene data show CDR1 as MNHNS and CDR2 as SASEGT. The CDR3 nucleotides read TGTGCCAGCAGTGAAGGGAGCGCTAATCAGCCCCAGCATTTT. Translating it yields CASSEGSANQPQHF.

This clone has a handful of counts. The rearrangement joins TRBV7-2 to TRBJ2-7; TRBD1 matches 7 bases. Germline trimming cut 4 bases from V and 3 bases from J; bases unmatched to any gene: 6. Germline V lookup: CDR1 SGHTA, CDR2 FQGNSA. The CDR3 loop spans 14 amino acids. This CDR3 is CASSSDPGGYEQYF. CDR3 nucleotide sequence: TGTGCCAGCAGCTCCGACCCAGGGGGCTACGAGCAGTACTTC.

The V gene is TRBV29-1, the J gene TRBJ1-4; D perhaps matches TRBD1 (6 bases). V lost 5 bases and J 7 bases, leaving 14 bases between the germline ends. The CDR3 loop spans 13 amino acids. Germline CDR1 and CDR2: SQVTM and ANQGSEA. CDR3 nucleotides: TGCAGCGTTAACAGGGACAAGGGTGAAAAACTGTTTTTT. It codes for CSVNRDKGEKLFF.

The V and J genes are TRBV4-2 and TRBJ2-7; 12 nucleotides align to TRBD1. The V segment lost 4 bases and the J segment 7 bases; nucleotides outside the gene matches: 5. Germline lookup yields CDR1 LGHNA and CDR2 YNFKEQ. The CDR3 spans 14 residues. In DNA, the CDR3 is TGTGCCAGCAGCCGGGACAGGGGGCGTGGGGAGCAGTACTTC. This codes for CASSRDRGRGEQYF.

The chain carries TRBV11-2 and TRBJ1-5; D possibly corresponds to TRBD1 (6 bases). The germline V gene has CDR1 SGHAT and CDR2 FQNNGV. This CDR3 region has 15 residues. V dropped 1 base and J dropped 4 bases, with 11 bases sitting between them. The CDR3 reads CASSLGRTENQPQHF. DNA for the CDR3: TGTGCCAGCAGCTTAGGGCGGACAGAAAATCAGCCCCAGCATTTT.

The J gene is TRBJ2-7, the V gene TRBV4-1; 9 bases line up with TRBD1. Germline CDR1 reads MGHRA; CDR2 reads YSYEKL. J gave up 2 bases and V 2 bases, and 13 bases lay outside the gene matches. This CDR3 comprises 18 residues. This chain's CDR3 is CASSQLQNPGQGTYEQYF. The DNA of the CDR3 is TGCGCCAGCAGCCAACTCCAGAACCCGGGACAGGGAACCTACGAGCAGTACTTC.

This clone was seen once. The chain joins TRBV2 to TRBJ2-3, with TRBD2 matching 15 bases. Germline V gene data show CDR1 as SNHLY and CDR2 as FYNNEI. CDR3 length: 17 amino acids. J was trimmed by 1 base and V by 5 bases; bases with no gene match: 4. The CDR3 spells CASSRWTSGRGTDTQYF. The DNA for the CDR3 is TGTGCCAGCAGTCGATGGACTAGCGGGAGGGGCACAGATACGCAGTATTTT.

The V and J genes are TRBV18 and TRBJ1-4, with a tentative D call TRBD1 (5 bases). The germline V and J ends were trimmed by 5 bases and 0 bases, with 10 bases remaining between them. Germline assignment: CDR1 KGHSH and CDR2 LQKENI. The CDR3 covers 15 residues. The CDR3: CASSSTGTTNEKLFF. CDR3 DNA: TGTGCCAGCTCATCTACAGGAACAACTAATGAAAAACTGTTTTTT.